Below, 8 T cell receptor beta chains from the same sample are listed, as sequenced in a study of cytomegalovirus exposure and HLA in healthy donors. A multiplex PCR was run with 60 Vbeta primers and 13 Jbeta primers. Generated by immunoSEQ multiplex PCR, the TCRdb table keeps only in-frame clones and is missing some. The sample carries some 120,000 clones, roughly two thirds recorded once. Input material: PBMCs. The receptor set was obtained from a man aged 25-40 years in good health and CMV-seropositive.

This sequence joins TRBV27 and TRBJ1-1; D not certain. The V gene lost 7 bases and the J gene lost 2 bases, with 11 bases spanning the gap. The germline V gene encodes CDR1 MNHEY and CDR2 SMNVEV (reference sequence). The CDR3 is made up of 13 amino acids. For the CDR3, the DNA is TGTGCCAGCACCAACACAGCCAACACTGAAGCTTTCTTT. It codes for CASTNTANTEAFF.

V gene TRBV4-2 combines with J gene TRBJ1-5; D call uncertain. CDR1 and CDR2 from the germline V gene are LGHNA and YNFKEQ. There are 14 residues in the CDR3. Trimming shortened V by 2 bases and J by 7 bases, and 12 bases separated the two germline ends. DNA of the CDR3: TGTGCCAGCAGCCAACGCGGACGGGGACAGCCCCAGCATTTT. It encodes CASSQRGRGQPQHF.

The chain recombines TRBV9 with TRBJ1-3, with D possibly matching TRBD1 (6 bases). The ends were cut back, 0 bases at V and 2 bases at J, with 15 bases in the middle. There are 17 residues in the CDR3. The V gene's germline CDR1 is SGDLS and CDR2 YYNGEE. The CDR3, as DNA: TGTGCCAGCAGCGTAGATTGGACAGCTACAGCTGGAAACACCATATATTTT. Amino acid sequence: CASSVDWTATAGNTIYF. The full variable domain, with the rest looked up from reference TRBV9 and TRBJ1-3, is DSGVTQTPKHLITATGQRVTLRCSPRSGDLSVYWYQQSLDQGLQFLIQYYNGEERAKGNILERFSAQQFPDLHSELNLSSLELGDSALYFCASSVDWTATAGNTIYFGEGSWLTVV.

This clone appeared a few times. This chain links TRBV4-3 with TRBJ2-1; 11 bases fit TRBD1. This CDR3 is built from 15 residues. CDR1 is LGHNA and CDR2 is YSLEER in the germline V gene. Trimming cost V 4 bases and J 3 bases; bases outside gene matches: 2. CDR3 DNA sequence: TGCGCCAGCAGCCCGGGACAGGGGGACTACAATGAGCAGTTCTTC. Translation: CASSPGQGDYNEQFF.

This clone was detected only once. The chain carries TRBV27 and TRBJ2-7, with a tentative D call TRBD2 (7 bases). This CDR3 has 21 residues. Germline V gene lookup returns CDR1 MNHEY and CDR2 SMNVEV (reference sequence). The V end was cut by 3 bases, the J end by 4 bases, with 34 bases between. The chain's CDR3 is CASSLRGLAASRNGKAYEQYF. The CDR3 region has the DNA TGTGCCAGCAGTTTGCGGGGGCTAGCGGCCTCTCGGAATGGAAAGGCTTACGAGCAGTACTTC.

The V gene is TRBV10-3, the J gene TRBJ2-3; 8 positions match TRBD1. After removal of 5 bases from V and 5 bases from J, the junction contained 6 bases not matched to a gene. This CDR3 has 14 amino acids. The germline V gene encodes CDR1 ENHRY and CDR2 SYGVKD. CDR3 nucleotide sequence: TGTGCCATCAGTTCACAACAGGGGGAAGATACGCAGTATTTT. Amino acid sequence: CAISSQQGEDTQYF.

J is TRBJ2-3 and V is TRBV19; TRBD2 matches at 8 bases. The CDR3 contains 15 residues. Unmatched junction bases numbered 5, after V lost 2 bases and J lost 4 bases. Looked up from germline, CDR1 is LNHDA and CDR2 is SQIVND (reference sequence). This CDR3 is CASSILSGSADTQYF. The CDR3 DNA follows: TGTGCCAGTAGTATACTAAGCGGGAGTGCAGATACGCAGTATTTT.

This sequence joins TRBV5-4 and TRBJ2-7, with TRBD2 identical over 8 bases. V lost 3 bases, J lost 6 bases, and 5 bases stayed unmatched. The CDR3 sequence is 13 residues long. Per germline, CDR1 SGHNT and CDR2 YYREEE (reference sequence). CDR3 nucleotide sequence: TGTGCCAGCAGCTCGGGACTAGAGATCGAGCAGTACTTC. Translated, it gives CASSSGLEIEQYF.